Below are 32 T cell receptor beta chains sequenced from a single sample in a study of vaccination and CD4 T cells after COVID-19 (dated by TCRdb to the early 2020s). For these TCRs, the target antigens are not known. Sample treatment or condition, as interpreted from the label and publication: roughly 10-day PBMC culture with coronavirus spike peptide pools or control peptides (ViraFEST assay). Receptor libraries were prepared by PCR. TCRdb names Illumina iSeq 100 as the instrument used. TCR sequencing of DNA from cultured CD4+ T cells used the Oncomine TCR Beta short-read assay at the Johns Hopkins FTIC core. The public sequencing data were trimmed at Q25 with fastp and processed into clonotypes with MiXCR by TCRdb, which kept only in-frame beta chains. Rows are combined by CDR3 protein, so each entry shows the most common genes and DNA. In this sample the table shows 12,000 or so distinct CDR3 sequences, approximately 50% of which occur a single time. The top ten constitute about a fifth of the sample.

Sequencing used CD4+ T cells from blood, cultured in vitro. Receptors originate from a human donor who had recovered from COVID-19.

The chain couples TRBV20-1 to TRBJ2-7; tentatively, D is TRBD2 (5 bases). This CDR3 spans 14 amino acids. Germline CDR1 is DFQATT and CDR2 is SNEGSKA (reference sequence). The V end was cut by 3 bases, the J end by 2 bases, with 14 bases between. The CDR3 sequence is CSARGARLTYEQYF. The CDR3, as DNA: TGCAGTGCTAGGGGAGCCAGACTAACCTACGAGCAGTACTTC.

The genes are TRBV5-4 and TRBJ1-2, with 7 positions matching TRBD1. CDR3 length: 15 amino acids. With 3 bases clipped from V and 5 bases from J, the junction kept 10 bases outside the gene matches. The germline gives CDR1 SGHNT, CDR2 YYREEE (reference sequence). The CDR3 sequence: CASSSVRTGAYGYTF. In DNA, the CDR3 is TGTGCCAGCAGCTCGGTTAGGACAGGTGCTTATGGCTACACCTTC.

V gene TRBV15 combines with J gene TRBJ1-2; D is uncertain. In germline, CDR1 is LNHNV, CDR2 YYDKDF (reference sequence). Between the trimmed V and J ends, which lost 0 bases and 2 bases, there was a span of 10 bases. This CDR3 has 15 residues. CDR3 nucleotide sequence: TGTGCCACCAGCAGAGATAGGTGGCAGAACTATGGCTACACCTTC. Its translation: CATSRDRWQNYGYTF.

This chain connects TRBV12-3 or TRBV12-4 to TRBJ2-7, with D maybe TRBD1 (7 bases). There are 16 residues in the CDR3. Trimming shortened V by 6 bases and J by 0 bases, and 18 bases separated the two germline ends. This CDR3 is CASSSNRGGSSYEQYF. In nucleotides, the CDR3 is TGTGCCAGCAGCTCCAACAGGGGAGGAAGCTCCTACGAGCAGTACTTC.

As regards this clonotype: One end of the junction varies from germline; a read error may be responsible. The V gene is TRBV6-2 or TRBV6-3, the J gene TRBJ1-2; a weak D match, TRBD1 (5 bases). The CDR3 is 13 residues long. Germline V gene sequence: CDR1 MNHEY, CDR2 SVGEGT. The CDR3 sequence: CAGSYDSNYGYTF. The CDR3 nucleotides read TGTGCCGGCAGTTACGACAGTAACTATGGCTACACCTTC.

V is TRBV20-1 and J is TRBJ2-7; 13 bases fit TRBD2. The V gene's germline CDR1 is DFQATT and CDR2 SNEGSKA (reference sequence). J gave up 2 bases and V 6 bases, and 4 bases lay outside the gene matches. The CDR3 has 14 residues. CDR3 sequence reads: CSAHGTSGTYEQYF. The DNA of the CDR3 is TGCAGTGCCCATGGGACTAGCGGGACCTACGAGCAGTACTTC.

The CDR3: CSARDLQGGKQYF. The CDR3 bases are TGCAGTGCTAGAGATCTCCAGGGAGGGAAGCAGTACTTC. The chain joins TRBV20-1 to TRBJ2-7, with 7 bases fitting TRBD2. V lost 0 bases, J lost 8 bases, and 7 bases stayed unmatched. The CDR3 is made up of 13 amino acids. Germline lookup yields CDR1 DFQATT and CDR2 SNEGSKA (reference sequence).

The gene calls are TRBV20-1 and TRBJ2-3, with D maybe TRBD2 (5 bases). The CDR3 loop spans 17 amino acids. V was shortened by 0 bases and J by 2 bases, with 18 bases between the two germline ends. The germline V gene has CDR1 DFQATT and CDR2 SNEGSKA (reference sequence). DNA of the CDR3: TGCAGTGCTAGAGATCCACGGGGTATGGTGTTCACAGATACGCAGTATTTT. This encodes CSARDPRGMVFTDTQYF.

Only one count was recorded for this clonotype. The genes are TRBV29-1 and TRBJ2-1, with D perhaps TRBD2 (5 bases). This CDR3 is 15 amino acids long. Germline values: CDR1 SQVTM, CDR2 ANQGSEA. Trimming stripped 0 bases from V and 5 bases from J, with 14 bases between. The CDR3 region is CSVEDFRDSNNEQFF. The CDR3, as DNA: TGCAGCGTTGAAGATTTTCGGGATTCGAACAATGAGCAGTTCTTC.

This rearrangement joins TRBV18 to TRBJ2-7; possible D gene TRBD1, 6 bases. V lost 2 bases, J lost 3 bases, and 11 bases lay in between. This CDR3 is 14 amino acids long. The germline V gene has CDR1 KGHSH and CDR2 LQKENI. CDR3: CASSPAQGNYEQYF. In DNA form, the CDR3 reads TGTGCCAGCTCACCAGCACAGGGCAACTACGAGCAGTACTTC.

This clonotype was found a few times. The chain employs TRBV6-1 and TRBJ2-7; possible D gene TRBD2, 5 bases. From germline, CDR1 is MNHNS and CDR2 SASEGT. V shed 5 bases and J shed 7 bases, with 12 bases lying between them. The CDR3 covers 12 residues. The CDR3 nucleotides are TGTGCCAGCAGTCAGCTAAGAGGGGAGCAGTACTTC. Translated, it gives CASSQLRGEQYF.

The chain has TRBV6-1 and TRBJ1-1, with D perhaps TRBD1 (5 bases). Germline CDR1 and CDR2: MNHNS and SASEGT. CDR3 length: 13 amino acids. This chain's CDR3 is CAINRWQNTEAFF. The CDR3 DNA sequence: TGTGCAATAAACAGGTGGCAGAACACTGAAGCTTTCTTT.

This sequence joins TRBV10-3 and TRBJ1-1; a possible D gene is TRBD1 (5 bases). Trimming removed 0 bases from V and 3 bases from J, with 20 bases in between. CDR1 and CDR2 from the germline V gene are ENHRY and SYGVKD. The CDR3 loop spans 18 amino acids. Here the CDR3 DNA reads TGTGCCATCAGTGAGTCGGTCCGACAGACCCATGGGGACACTGAAGCTTTCTTT. This encodes CAISESVRQTHGDTEAFF.

This clonotype was counted between two and nine times. This chain uses TRBV20-1 with TRBJ1-1; D might be TRBD1 (5 bases). Germline V gene sequence: CDR1 DFQATT, CDR2 SNEGSKA (reference sequence). The CDR3 is 13 residues long. V lost 3 bases to trimming and J lost 1 base, with 9 bases between them. As DNA, the CDR3 is TGCAGTGCTAGCCGACAGCAGAACACTGAAGCTTTCTTT. This codes for CSASRQQNTEAFF.

This clonotype was seen a few times. This chain connects TRBV20-1 to TRBJ1-5, with a weak D call TRBD1 (6 bases). The CDR3 spans 13 residues. CDR1 and CDR2 from the germline V gene are DFQATT and SNEGSKA (reference sequence). Trimming pared 0 bases from V and 7 bases from J, leaving 10 bases between. The CDR3 loop reads CSARDGGGQPQHF. CDR3 bases: TGCAGTGCTAGAGATGGGGGGGGCCAGCCCCAGCATTTT.

The chain carries TRBV3-1 and TRBJ2-1, with 9 bases fitting TRBD2. The V gene end was trimmed by 0 bases and the J gene end by 4 bases; junction bases not matched to a gene: 7. The CDR3 extends over 17 amino acids. Germline V lookup: CDR1 LGHDT, CDR2 YNNKEL (reference sequence). The CDR3: CASSQDLESGGYNEQFF. In DNA form, the CDR3 reads TGTGCCAGCAGCCAAGATCTTGAGAGCGGGGGGTACAATGAGCAGTTCTTC.

This clonotype has only a few counts. The chain has TRBV28 and TRBJ1-2; D uncertain. Germline V gives CDR1 MDHEN, CDR2 SYDVKM. The CDR3 has 12 amino acids. V was clipped by 2 bases and J by 5 bases, with 6 bases between them. CDR3 sequence (DNA): TGTGCCAGCAGTTTAGGAGGGTATGGCTACACCTTC. This sequence encodes CASSLGGYGYTF.

This clonotype was detected once. The chain recombines TRBV20-1 with TRBJ2-1; D may be TRBD2 (5 bases). Germline CDR1 is DFQATT and CDR2 is SNEGSKA (reference sequence). Trimming removed 1 base at V and 0 bases at J, with 13 bases between. The CDR3 runs to 16 residues. CDR3 residues: CSARVPSGSSYNEQFF. The CDR3 DNA sequence: TGCAGTGCTAGAGTTCCAAGCGGATCCTCCTACAATGAGCAGTTCTTC.

The chain couples TRBV7-2 to TRBJ2-7; 11 nucleotides line up with TRBD2. The ends lost 6 bases at V and 4 bases at J; junction bases unmatched: 5. The CDR3 covers 14 residues. From germline, CDR1 is SGHTA and CDR2 FQGNSA. The chain's CDR3 is CASSSSGRMYEQYF. The DNA for the CDR3 is TGTGCCAGCAGTTCTAGCGGGAGGATGTACGAGCAGTACTTC.

In its sample, this clonotype was seen a few times. The chain is built from TRBV27 and TRBJ1-6; 8 bases map to TRBD1. Trimming at V came to 1 base and at J to 8 bases, leaving 4 bases not matched to a gene. Germline loops: CDR1 MNHEY, CDR2 SMNVEV (reference sequence). The CDR3 has 15 residues. The DNA of the CDR3 is TGTGCCAGCAGTTTATACAGGGGGAAGGATTCACCCCTCCACTTT. It encodes CASSLYRGKDSPLHF.

V is TRBV6-5 and J is TRBJ2-7, with TRBD1 identical over 12 bases. Germline CDR1 is MNHEY and CDR2 is SVGAGI. This CDR3 is built from 16 residues. Unmatched junction bases numbered 6, after V lost 0 bases and J lost 6 bases. In nucleotides, the CDR3 is TGTGCCAGCAGTTACTCGATAGGGACAGGGGGCGGCGAGCAGTACTTC. It yields the protein CASSYSIGTGGGEQYF.

In this sample, this clonotype turned up once. The chain is built from TRBV2 and TRBJ1-5; D unclear. CDR1 SNHLY and CDR2 FYNNEI come from the germline V gene. CDR3 length: 12 residues. With 3 bases removed from V and 3 bases from J, the gap between germline ends came to 3 bases. The CDR3 DNA reads as TGTGCCAGCAGTGACTCCAATCAGCCCCAGCATTTT. Translated, it gives CASSDSNQPQHF.

The chain links TRBV7-8 to TRBJ2-1; TRBD2 matches 9 bases. The V gene end was trimmed by 5 bases and the J gene end by 0 bases; junction bases not matched to a gene: 5. The CDR3 contains 16 residues. The germline V gene encodes CDR1 SGHVS and CDR2 FQNEAQ. The CDR3 protein is CASSGFSGSSYNEQFF. For the CDR3, the DNA is TGTGCCAGCAGCGGCTTTAGCGGGAGCTCCTACAATGAGCAGTTCTTC.

This clonotype was found a few times. This chain connects TRBV6-5 to TRBJ2-3; 10 bases fit TRBD1. The trim removed 2 bases at V and 2 bases at J, leaving 1 base unmatched. Germline V gene lookup returns CDR1 MNHEY and CDR2 SVGAGI. The CDR3 covers 15 residues. The CDR3: CASSYGTGDTDTQYF. CDR3 nucleotide sequence: TGTGCCAGCAGTTACGGGACAGGGGACACAGATACGCAGTATTTT.

The rearrangement uses TRBV2 and TRBJ1-4; no clear D. The CDR3 totals 14 residues. CDR1 is SNHLY and CDR2 is FYNNEI in the germline V gene. Deletions cut 7 bases from V and 0 bases from J, with 9 bases between. DNA of the CDR3: TGTGCCAGCACGTTGGTGGCAACTAATGAAAAACTGTTTTTT. This codes for CASTLVATNEKLFF.

This chain connects TRBV7-2 to TRBJ1-1; 8 positions match TRBD1. Trimming cost V 2 bases and J 1 base; bases outside gene matches: 6. The germline V gene encodes CDR1 SGHTA and CDR2 FQGNSA. The CDR3 covers 16 residues. The CDR3 loop is CASSLIAGQGNTEAFF. The CDR3 DNA reads as TGTGCCAGCAGCTTAATAGCTGGACAGGGGAACACTGAAGCTTTCTTT. The entire variable domain, with the rest obtained from reference TRBV7-2 and TRBJ1-1, is as follows: GAGVSQSPSNKVTEKGKDVELRCDPISGHTALYWYRQSLGQGLEFLIYFQGNSAPDKSGLPSDRFSAERTGGSVSTLTIQRTQQEDSAVYLCASSLIAGQGNTEAFFGQGTRLTVV.

This clonotype appeared a single time. This chain uses TRBV5-4 with TRBJ1-1; 11 bases map to TRBD1. Germline CDR1 is SGHNT and CDR2 is YYREEE (reference sequence). Trimming took 4 bases from V and 1 from J; bases not matched to a gene: 6. The CDR3 covers 16 residues. CDR3 sequence reads: CASSSGTGGANTEAFF. The CDR3 DNA reads as TGTGCCAGCAGCAGTGGGACAGGGGGAGCGAACACTGAAGCTTTCTTT.

This chain connects TRBV12-3 or TRBV12-4 to TRBJ1-1; possibly TRBD1 for D (5 bases). Trimming pared 6 bases from V and 11 bases from J, leaving 16 bases between. CDR3 length: 12 residues. The CDR3 region has the DNA TGTGCCAGCAGCACACAGGTTGGGCGGGCTTTCTTT. Residues: CASSTQVGRAFF.

The chain is built from TRBV4-3 and TRBJ1-4; D is unclear. Trimming cost V 3 bases and J 5 bases, with 4 bases left between them. Germline CDR1 is LGHNA and CDR2 is YSLEER. The CDR3 runs 12 residues. The CDR3 bases are TGCGCCAGCAGCCACAGAAATGAAAAACTGTTTTTT. Its protein is CASSHRNEKLFF.

V and J are TRBV5-1 and TRBJ2-6; the D is unclear. Germline V gene data show CDR1 as SGHRS and CDR2 as YFSETQ. The CDR3 length is 14 residues. Trimming removed 2 bases from V and 2 bases from J, with 5 bases in between. CDR3 in amino acids: CASSFGTGANVLTF. The CDR3 DNA is TGCGCCAGCAGCTTTGGGACTGGGGCCAACGTCCTGACTTTC.

This chain links TRBV28 with TRBJ2-4, with D unresolved. The CDR3 length is 16 residues. Germline V CDR1 and CDR2: MDHEN, SYDVKM. V lost 1 base to trimming and J lost 0 bases, with 10 bases between them. The CDR3 reads CASSLFAPIAKNIQYF. DNA for the CDR3: TGTGCCAGCAGTTTATTTGCACCGATAGCCAAAAACATTCAGTACTTC.

In its sample, this clonotype was seen once. The rearrangement joins TRBV6-1 to TRBJ2-2; the D gene could be TRBD1 or TRBD2 (5 bases each). V lost 4 bases and J lost 0, with 9 bases in between. CDR1 is MNHNS, CDR2 SASEGT, per germline. There are 15 residues in the CDR3. The CDR3 coding sequence is TGTGCCAGCAGTGCGGGACGGGCGAACACCGGGGAGCTGTTTTTT. Its protein is CASSAGRANTGELFF.